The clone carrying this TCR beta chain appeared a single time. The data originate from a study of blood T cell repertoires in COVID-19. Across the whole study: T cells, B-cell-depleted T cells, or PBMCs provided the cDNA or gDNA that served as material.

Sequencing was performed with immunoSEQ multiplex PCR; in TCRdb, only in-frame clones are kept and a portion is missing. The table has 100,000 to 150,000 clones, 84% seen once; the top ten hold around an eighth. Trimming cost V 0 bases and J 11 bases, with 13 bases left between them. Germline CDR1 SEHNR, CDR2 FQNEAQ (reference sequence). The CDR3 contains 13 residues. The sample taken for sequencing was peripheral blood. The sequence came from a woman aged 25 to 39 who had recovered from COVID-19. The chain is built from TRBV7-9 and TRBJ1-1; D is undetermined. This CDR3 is CASSLAGSAVAFF. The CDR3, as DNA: TGTGCCAGCAGCTTAGCCGGGTCTGCGGTGGCTTTCTTT.